This T cell receptor beta chain was retrieved from a study of CD8 T cell repertoires and HIV-1 epitope variants. Study as a whole: Twenty-five autologous and known Gag and Nef epitope variant peptides each stimulated T cells separately.

The V gene's germline CDR1 is SGHKS and CDR2 YYEKEE (reference sequence). V lost 0 bases, J lost 3 bases, and 6 bases lay in between. CDR3 length: 13 residues. Study-level points and caveats: This assay reports beta chains of antigen-expanded cells, not T cell function.

The table lists this clone with a few counts. The antigen remains unidentified. Survey-depth immunoSEQ sequencing covered TCR beta CDR3 regions. TCRdb keeps only in-frame clones here, not all; method: immunoSEQ multiplex PCR. The sample contains over 6,000 clones, 55% to 80% of which appear only once. The TCR was taken from a male donor with HIV. The sequencing input was cultured CD8+ T cells derived from PBMCs. This chain uses TRBV5-5 with TRBJ1-1; D gene unclear. CDR3 nucleotide sequence: TGTGCCAGCAGCTTGGGGGTATACACTGAAGCTTTCTTT. Translating gives CASSLGVYTEAFF. The full variable domain, completed using reference TRBV5-5 and TRBJ1-1, is DAGVTQSPTHLIKTRGQQVTLRCSPISGHKSVSWYQQVLGQGPQFIFQYYEKEERGRGNFPDRFSARQFPNYSSELNVNALLLGDSALYLCASSLGVYTEAFFGQGTRLTVV.